A single sample is the source of the 22 T cell receptor beta chains below, sequenced in a study of control samples from healthy donors and cancer patients. The method was immunoSEQ multiplex PCR; TCRdb's version includes in-frame clones alone and lacks a portion of them. The table includes under 95,000 clones, 75% to 90% detected once. Sequenced material: blood. The receptors were gathered from a man aged 45 to 65 in good health.

J is TRBJ1-1 and V is TRBV28; tentative D call: TRBD1 (5 bases). Trimming took 3 bases from V and 7 from J, leaving 9 bases between them. Looked up from germline, CDR1 is MDHEN and CDR2 is SYDVKM. The CDR3 is 12 residues long. Here the CDR3 DNA reads TGTGCCAGCAGTTTGGTGGGGCGTGAAGCTTTCTTT. Translated: CASSLVGREAFF.

The V gene is TRBV6-4, the J gene TRBJ2-1, with D perhaps given as TRBD1 or TRBD2 (5 bases each). The CDR3 is 14 residues long. With 0 bases removed from V and 7 bases from J, the gap between germline ends came to 10 bases. Germline loops: CDR1 MRHNA, CDR2 SNTAGT. Here the CDR3 DNA reads TGTGCCAGCAGTGACTCCACAGGCGGGAATGAGCAGTTCTTC. It yields the protein CASSDSTGGNEQFF.

The chain recombines TRBV13 with TRBJ2-3, with TRBD2 matching 13 bases. There are 16 residues in the CDR3. Germline CDR1 PRHDT, CDR2 FYEKMQ (reference sequence). J gave up 7 bases and V 5 bases, and 9 bases lay outside the gene matches. DNA of the CDR3: TGTGCCAGCAGCCCACCCGGGACTAGCGGGATAAATACGCAGTATTTT. Translating gives CASSPPGTSGINTQYF.

The chain recombines TRBV2 with TRBJ2-1; D is ambiguous. Trimming removed 3 bases from V and 2 bases from J, with 5 bases in between. This CDR3 is built from 13 residues. Per germline, CDR1 SNHLY and CDR2 FYNNEI. For the CDR3, the DNA is TGTGCCAGCAGTGAGGTCACCTACAATGAGCAGTTCTTC. It encodes CASSEVTYNEQFF.

This chain uses TRBV5-1 with TRBJ1-3; D is ambiguous. This CDR3 has 15 amino acids. The germline V gene encodes CDR1 SGHRS and CDR2 YFSETQ. V lost 5 bases and J 0 bases, leaving 12 bases between the germline ends. CDR3 nucleotide sequence: TGCGCCAGCAGGGCTGACGGGAGCTCTGGAAACACCATATATTTT. Translation gives CASRADGSSGNTIYF. Full variable domain (outside the CDR3, taken from reference TRBV5-1 and TRBJ1-3): KAGVTQTPRYLIKTRGQQVTLSCSPISGHRSVSWYQQTPGQGLQFLFEYFSETQRNKGNFPGRFSGRQFSNSRSEMNVSTLELGDSALYLCASRADGSSGNTIYFGEGSWLTVV.

This sequence joins TRBV27 and TRBJ2-7; 7 nucleotides agree with TRBD2. Germline loops: CDR1 MNHEY, CDR2 SMNVEV (reference sequence). V trimming: 4 bases; J trimming: 1 base; junction bases outside the gene matches: 4. The CDR3 loop spans 14 amino acids. CDR3 sequence: CASSSRGVSYEQYF. Written as DNA, the CDR3 is TGTGCCAGCAGTTCTCGGGGGGTTTCCTACGAGCAGTACTTC.

The rearrangement uses TRBV10-3 and TRBJ1-1; D possibly corresponds to TRBD1 (5 bases). Germline V lookup: CDR1 ENHRY, CDR2 SYGVKD. The CDR3 length is 16 residues. Trimming shortened V by 4 bases and J by 1 base, and 16 bases separated the two germline ends. This CDR3 reads CAISAGLKGRNTEAFF. DNA of the CDR3: TGTGCCATCAGTGCGGGGTTGAAGGGGAGGAACACTGAAGCTTTCTTT.

The rearrangement links TRBV5-1 to TRBJ2-1, with D tentatively TRBD1 or TRBD2 (6 bases each). Between the trimmed V and J ends, which lost 2 bases and 7 bases, there was a span of 13 bases. The CDR3 contains 14 residues. Germline V gene sequence: CDR1 SGHRS, CDR2 YFSETQ. The DNA of the CDR3 is TGCGCCAGCAGCTTAGTCCCGGGGGCTAATGAGCAGTTCTTC. Its translation: CASSLVPGANEQFF.

The chain has TRBV5-1 and TRBJ1-3, with D perhaps TRBD1 (6 bases). The CDR3 length is 13 residues. V was trimmed by 6 bases and J by 2 bases, leaving 9 bases between them. Germline V gene data show CDR1 as SGHRS and CDR2 as YFSETQ. DNA for the CDR3: TGCGCCAGCATAGGGGGGCCTGGAAACACCATATATTTT. Amino acids: CASIGGPGNTIYF.

The chain is built from TRBV5-1 and TRBJ2-5; the match to TRBD1 covers 7 bases. The CDR3 totals 14 residues. Trimming removed 2 bases from V and 0 bases from J; junction bases left unmatched: 1. Per germline, CDR1 SGHRS and CDR2 YFSETQ. The CDR3 nucleotides read TGCGCCAGCAGCTTCACAGGGGACCAAGAGACCCAGTACTTC. Translating it yields CASSFTGDQETQYF.

This clone was detected once. V is TRBV5-6 and J is TRBJ2-3; D not certain. Germline assignment: CDR1 SGHDT and CDR2 YYEEEE. This CDR3 has 15 residues. V gave up 2 bases and J gave up 0 bases, with 10 bases separating them. The CDR3 DNA follows: TGTGCCAGCAGCTTAGGTTTCCTAAGCACAGATACGCAGTATTTT. Amino acids: CASSLGFLSTDTQYF.

V gene TRBV11-3 combines with J gene TRBJ2-7; TRBD1 aligns across 7 bases. CDR1 is SGHNT, CDR2 YENEEA, per germline. J was trimmed by 2 bases and V by 8 bases; bases with no gene match: 9. This CDR3 contains 14 residues. The DNA of the CDR3 is TGTGCCAGCGGATTGGGACAGCCCCCCTACGAGCAGTACTTC. Translating gives CASGLGQPPYEQYF.

The CDR3 loop is CASSKYHDQPQHF. The CDR3 DNA reads as TGTGCCAGCAGTAAATATCACGATCAGCCCCAGCATTTT. The chain joins TRBV28 to TRBJ1-5, with D unclear. Trimming removed 5 bases at V and 5 bases at J, with 10 bases between. The CDR3 extends over 13 amino acids. Germline V gives CDR1 MDHEN, CDR2 SYDVKM.

This clone was counted only a few times. The chain employs TRBV19 and TRBJ2-7; D gene unclear. Looked up from germline, CDR1 is LNHDA and CDR2 is SQIVND (reference sequence). This CDR3 is 15 amino acids long. The V and J ends lost 3 bases and 0 bases respectively, with 12 bases between them. Written as DNA, the CDR3 is TGTGCCAGTAGTATTCTGGCAGGAAGCTCCTACGAGCAGTACTTC. This encodes CASSILAGSSYEQYF.

This chain uses TRBV4-3 with TRBJ1-2; tentative D call: TRBD1 (6 bases). Per the germline V gene, CDR1 is LGHNA and CDR2 is YSLEER. The CDR3 loop spans 15 amino acids. V gave up 0 bases and J gave up 8 bases, with 16 bases separating them. DNA for the CDR3: TGCGCCAGCAGCCAAGATATAGACAGGATTGAAGGCTACACCTTC. It yields the protein CASSQDIDRIEGYTF.

The CDR3 protein is CSVGLADLREETQYF. CDR3 DNA: TGCAGCGTTGGTCTAGCGGATCTGAGGGAGGAGACCCAGTACTTC. The rearrangement links TRBV29-1 to TRBJ2-5, with 7 bases lining up with TRBD2. Trimming cost V 4 bases and J 5 bases; bases outside gene matches: 13. The CDR3 is 15 amino acids. The germline V gene encodes CDR1 SQVTM and CDR2 ANQGSEA.

This sequence joins TRBV15 and TRBJ2-1; possible D gene TRBD2, 6 bases. The V gene's germline CDR1 is LNHNV and CDR2 YYDKDF (reference sequence). The CDR3 spans 15 residues. The germline V and J ends were trimmed by 1 base and 4 bases, with 11 bases remaining between them. The CDR3 sequence is CATSRARDFYNEQFF. The DNA of the CDR3 is TGTGCCACCAGCAGAGCACGGGACTTTTACAATGAGCAGTTCTTC. Based on the CDR3 plus reference TRBV15 and TRBJ2-1, the full variable domain is DAMVIQNPRYQVTQFGKPVTLSCSQTLNHNVMYWYQQKSSQAPKLLFHYYDKDFNNEADTPDNFQSRRPNTSFCFLDIRSPGLGDTAMYLCATSRARDFYNEQFFGPGTRLTVL.

This chain uses TRBV5-1 with TRBJ1-3; D ambiguous. Trimming left V 4 bases short and J 0 bases short, with 11 bases between. The length of the CDR3 is 15 residues. Germline V CDR1 and CDR2: SGHRS, YFSETQ. CDR3 nucleotides: TGCGCCAGCAGCCTGGACTTAGGCTCTGGAAACACCATATATTTT. This sequence encodes CASSLDLGSGNTIYF.

This rearrangement joins TRBV10-3 to TRBJ2-1, with TRBD2 identical over 11 bases. The CDR3 has 15 amino acids. Germline CDR1 ENHRY, CDR2 SYGVKD. J was trimmed by 6 bases and V by 4 bases; bases with no gene match: 5. The CDR3 bases are TGTGCCATCAGTGCTACTAGCGGGAGAATCAATGAGCAGTTCTTC. Translating it yields CAISATSGRINEQFF.

The rearrangement uses TRBV5-1 and TRBJ2-5; D call uncertain. This CDR3 contains 13 residues. From germline, CDR1 is SGHRS and CDR2 YFSETQ. V lost 2 bases, J lost 2 bases, and 7 bases lay in between. CDR3 coding DNA: TGCGCCAGCAGCTTCCGAGGACAAGAGACCCAGTACTTC. Its protein is CASSFRGQETQYF.

The J gene is TRBJ1-2, the V gene TRBV27; 8 bases line up with TRBD1. The CDR3 sequence is 13 residues long. V dropped 6 bases and J dropped 6; count of bases not matched to a gene: 6. The germline V gene has CDR1 MNHEY and CDR2 SMNVEV (reference sequence). The CDR3 bases are TGTGCCAGCAGCCAGGACAGGGAGAATGGCTACACCTTC. Protein product: CASSQDRENGYTF.

The table lists this clone with a count of one. The rearrangement joins TRBV27 to TRBJ2-5, with 9 bases fitting TRBD1. The CDR3 sequence is 16 residues long. V lost 3 bases to trimming and J lost 5 bases; unmatched junction nucleotides: 10. Germline CDR1 MNHEY, CDR2 SMNVEV (reference sequence). Here the CDR3 reads CASSLGGTGRGETQYF. DNA for the CDR3: TGTGCCAGCAGTTTGGGCGGGACAGGGCGGGGGGAGACCCAGTACTTC.